The 26 T cell receptor beta chains in this list originate from one sample, sequenced in a study of T cell responses to AZD1222 COVID-19 vaccine (dated by TCRdb to the early 2020s). To prepare the library, the immunoSEQ multiplex PCR assay was applied. The source is immuneACCESS, and TCRdb retained only in-frame sequences with V and J called. Part of the clones is not carried over; for the studies checked, unresolved V genes explain less than half of this, and the remainder is unexplained. Here the sample has 93,000 or so clones; about 87% occur a single time. 20% to 25% of the sample is taken by the ten largest. The label giving this sample's time point can be read as: baseline before first vaccination. The sample in question was peripheral blood, obtained on day 0 of AZD1222 vaccination. The receptors here all came from an adult in good health.

This clone was recorded only once. The chain is built from TRBV18 and TRBJ2-1; 13 bases agree with TRBD2. Germline trimming cut 3 bases from V and 6 bases from J; bases unmatched to any gene: 2. The germline V gene encodes CDR1 KGHSH and CDR2 LQKENI. The CDR3 is made up of 15 amino acids. For the CDR3, the DNA is TGTGCCAGCTCACCCCGACTAGCGGGAGGCAATGAGCAGTTCTTC. It is translated as CASSPRLAGGNEQFF. The complete variable domain, with remaining parts taken from reference TRBV18 and TRBJ2-1, reads NAGVMQNPRHLVRRRGQEARLRCSPMKGHSHVYWYRQLPEEGLKFMVYLQKENIIDESGMPKERFSAEFPKEGPSILRIQQVVRGDSAAYFCASSPRLAGGNEQFFGPGTRLTVL.

The V gene is TRBV19, the J gene TRBJ1-2, with D maybe TRBD1 (6 bases). This CDR3 has 13 amino acids. The ends were cut back, 3 bases at V and 4 bases at J, with 9 bases in the middle. CDR1 and CDR2 (germline): LNHDA, SQIVND (reference sequence). CDR3 region: CASSIGRGYGYTF. The DNA for the CDR3 is TGTGCCAGTAGTATTGGCAGGGGCTATGGCTACACCTTC.

The chain employs TRBV7-9 and TRBJ1-1, with D uncertain. Germline lookup yields CDR1 SEHNR and CDR2 FQNEAQ (reference sequence). CDR3 length: 13 amino acids. V shed 5 bases and J shed 11 bases, with 18 bases lying between them. CDR3 nucleotides: TGTGCCAGCAGCCCCCGGGGTGCCAGTATGGCTTTCTTT. Translating gives CASSPRGASMAFF.

The genes are TRBV5-1 and TRBJ1-6, with D uncertain. Germline V gene sequence: CDR1 SGHRS, CDR2 YFSETQ. V was clipped by 0 bases and J by 1 base, with 8 bases between them. This CDR3 is built from 16 residues. CDR3 in amino acids: CASSLDPGSYNSPLHF. The CDR3 DNA reads TGCGCCAGCAGCTTGGACCCGGGGTCCTATAATTCACCCCTCCACTTT.

The chain links TRBV19 to TRBJ1-1, with D possibly matching TRBD1 (6 bases). Trimming removed 2 bases from V and 1 base from J, with 20 bases in between. CDR1 and CDR2 (germline): LNHDA, SQIVND (reference sequence). CDR3 length: 18 amino acids. The CDR3 DNA reads as TGTGCCAGTAGTATATACGTGGGACAATTAACAACGAACACTGAAGCTTTCTTT. Residues: CASSIYVGQLTTNTEAFF.

The J gene is TRBJ1-3, the V gene TRBV13; D not resolved. Germline values: CDR1 PRHDT, CDR2 FYEKMQ (reference sequence). The CDR3 is 15 amino acids. Trimming took off 0 bases at V and 0 bases at J, with 6 bases between the two ends. CDR3 region: CASSLGQSSGNTIYF. The DNA of the CDR3 is TGTGCCAGCAGCTTAGGACAGAGCTCTGGAAACACCATATATTTT. Together with reference TRBV13 and TRBJ1-3, the CDR3 gives the full variable domain: AAGVIQSPRHLIKEKRETATLKCYPIPRHDTVYWYQQGPGQDPQFLISFYEKMQSDKGSIPDRFSAQQFSDYHSELNMSSLELGDSALYFCASSLGQSSGNTIYFGEGSWLTVV.

This rearrangement joins TRBV5-1 to TRBJ1-2; TRBD1 aligns across 8 bases. After removal of 4 bases from V and 0 bases from J, the junction contained 2 bases not matched to a gene. The CDR3 is 14 residues long. Germline assignment: CDR1 SGHRS and CDR2 YFSETQ. In nucleotides, the CDR3 is TGCGCCAGCAGCGGGGGACAGGCTAACTATGGCTACACCTTC. It specifies CASSGGQANYGYTF.

The chain links TRBV3-1 (or the pseudogene TRBV3-2) to TRBJ2-5, with D perhaps matching TRBD2 (6 bases). This CDR3 contains 15 residues. Germline CDR1 LGHDT, CDR2 YNNKEL (reference sequence). The V and J ends lost 4 bases and 4 bases respectively, with 16 bases between them. CDR3 sequence: CASSLGTYDTETQYF. The CDR3 bases are TGTGCCAGCAGCCTAGGGACTTACGACACAGAGACCCAGTACTTC.

The chain joins TRBV5-4 to TRBJ2-6, with D unclear. Germline CDR1 and CDR2: SGHNT and YYREEE (reference sequence). The CDR3 is 16 amino acids. V dropped 4 bases and J dropped 2 bases, with 13 bases sitting between them. The CDR3 region has the DNA TGTGCCAGCAGCGATCCCACACCAGCTGGGGCCAACGTCCTGACTTTC. Residues: CASSDPTPAGANVLTF.

This chain connects TRBV5-4 to TRBJ2-7; 8 nucleotides line up with TRBD1. Germline assignment: CDR1 SGHNT and CDR2 YYREEE (reference sequence). V lost 0 bases and J lost 5; bases outside the gene matches: 7. The CDR3 spans 15 residues. Written as DNA, the CDR3 is TGTGCCAGCAGCTTGGCGGGGACAGGTTCAAACGAGCAGTACTTC. Translation gives CASSLAGTGSNEQYF.

CDR3: CASSPMTSVSYEQYF. The CDR3, as DNA: TGTGCCAGCAGTCCCATGACTAGCGTTTCCTACGAGCAGTACTTC. This sequence joins TRBV6-2 or TRBV6-3 and TRBJ2-7; 8 nucleotides align to TRBD2. The V and J ends lost 5 bases and 1 base, in that order; junction bases with no gene match: 7. This CDR3 spans 15 amino acids. Germline V lookup: CDR1 MNHEY, CDR2 SVGEGT.

The genes are TRBV28 and TRBJ1-6, with TRBD1 matching 9 bases. J lost 3 bases, V lost 10 bases, and 4 bases had no gene match. From germline, CDR1 is MDHEN and CDR2 SYDVKM. This CDR3 has 14 amino acids. The CDR3 bases are TGTGCCACATCGACAGGGGGCTATAATTCACCCCTCCACTTT. Translation gives CATSTGGYNSPLHF. Full variable domain (rest looked up from reference TRBV28 and TRBJ1-6): DVKVTQSSRYLVKRTGEKVFLECVQDMDHENMFWYRQDPGLGLRLIYFSYDVKMKEKGDIPEGYSVSREKKERFSLILESASTNQTSMYLCATSTGGYNSPLHFGNGTRLTVT.

The CDR3 nucleotides are TGTGCCAGTAGTTTCTACAGGGAGGATGGCTACACCTTC. Its translation: CASSFYREDGYTF. This sequence joins TRBV19 and TRBJ1-2; possibly TRBD1 for D (6 bases). Looked up from germline, CDR1 is LNHDA and CDR2 is SQIVND (reference sequence). The CDR3 covers 13 residues. Trimming pared 5 bases from V and 6 bases from J, leaving 13 bases between. Full variable domain (outside the CDR3, taken from reference TRBV19 and TRBJ1-2): DGGITQSPKYLFRKEGQNVTLSCEQNLNHDAMYWYRQDPGQGLRLIYYSQIVNDFQKGDIAEGYSVSREKKESFPLTVTSAQKNPTAFYLCASSFYREDGYTFGSGTRLTVV.

This clone was detected a few times. The chain carries TRBV6-2 or TRBV6-3 and TRBJ2-3; possible D gene TRBD1, 6 bases. Germline V gives CDR1 MNHEY, CDR2 SVGEGT. The CDR3 consists of 16 residues. Trimming took 5 bases from V and 0 from J, leaving 15 bases between them. This CDR3 is CASSTFGTPSTDTQYF. DNA for the CDR3: TGTGCCAGCAGTACCTTTGGGACACCTAGCACAGATACGCAGTATTTT.

V usage is TRBV5-6 and J usage is TRBJ1-6; D is ambiguous. The germline gives CDR1 SGHDT, CDR2 YYEEEE. With 0 bases removed from V and 8 bases from J, the gap between germline ends came to 6 bases. This CDR3 is 13 amino acids long. CDR3 nucleotides: TGTGCCAGCAGCTTGGGGGCTTATTCACCCCTCCACTTT. Translated: CASSLGAYSPLHF.

CDR3 in amino acids: CASSTPVAGGIHEQYF. The CDR3 bases are TGCGCCAGCAGCACCCCGGTAGCGGGGGGAATCCACGAGCAGTACTTC. The chain combines TRBV5-1 with TRBJ2-7, with 10 bases lining up with TRBD2. Germline lookup yields CDR1 SGHRS and CDR2 YFSETQ. Germline trimming cut 4 bases from V and 5 bases from J; bases unmatched to any gene: 12. This CDR3 is 16 amino acids long.

This chain connects TRBV15 to TRBJ2-3; D is unresolved. The CDR3 contains 16 residues. Germline lookup yields CDR1 LNHNV and CDR2 YYDKDF (reference sequence). V dropped 0 bases and J dropped 2 bases, with 12 bases sitting between them. CDR3 loop: CATSRESRASTDTQYF. For the CDR3, the DNA is TGTGCCACCAGCAGAGAGAGCCGGGCCTCCACAGATACGCAGTATTTT.

The CDR3 loop reads CASSIDGTWAQPQHF. CDR3 in DNA: TGTGCCAGTAGTATAGATGGGACCTGGGCCCAGCCCCAGCATTTT. The rearrangement uses TRBV19 and TRBJ1-5; tentatively, D is TRBD1 (5 bases). The ends were cut back, 0 bases at V and 7 bases at J, with 13 bases in the middle. This CDR3 contains 15 residues. The V gene's germline CDR1 is LNHDA and CDR2 SQIVND (reference sequence).

The chain employs TRBV6-5 and TRBJ2-3, with 10 bases lining up with TRBD2. CDR3 length: 16 residues. Looked up from germline, CDR1 is MNHEY and CDR2 is SVGAGI. Germline trimming cut 4 bases from V and 1 base from J; bases unmatched to any gene: 5. DNA for the CDR3: TGTGCCAGCAGTTCCCTAGCGGGAGCGGGCACAGATACGCAGTATTTT. Translation: CASSSLAGAGTDTQYF.

The CDR3 DNA sequence: TGTGCCAGCAGCTATATCCCCGCACCATTGAGCTATGGCTACACCTTC. Translating gives CASSYIPAPLSYGYTF. The genes are TRBV6-2 or TRBV6-3 and TRBJ1-2; D gene ambiguous. The germline V and J ends were trimmed by 6 bases and 4 bases, with 21 bases remaining between them. This CDR3 has 16 residues. Germline V gene sequence: CDR1 MNHEY, CDR2 SVGEGT.

This sequence joins TRBV7-2 and TRBJ1-4; the match to TRBD1 covers 7 bases. Per the germline V gene, CDR1 is SGHTA and CDR2 is FQGNSA. Germline trimming cut 5 bases from V and 7 bases from J; bases unmatched to any gene: 13. The CDR3 sequence is 16 residues long. CDR3 in DNA: TGTGCCAGCAGCAGAGGGACAGACCCAAGAGGTGAAAAACTGTTTTTT. Its translation is CASSRGTDPRGEKLFF.

The table lists this clone with a count of one. The V and J genes are TRBV9 and TRBJ2-5, with D possibly being TRBD1 (7 bases). From germline, CDR1 is SGDLS and CDR2 YYNGEE. The V and J ends lost 0 bases and 5 bases respectively, with 17 bases between them. This CDR3 has 16 residues. The CDR3 spells CASSVAVAGGYETQYF. The DNA of the CDR3 is TGTGCCAGCAGCGTAGCTGTAGCAGGGGGGTACGAGACCCAGTACTTC.

This sequence joins TRBV6-2 or TRBV6-3 and TRBJ1-6; D unresolved. There are 13 residues in the CDR3. V was pared by 1 base and J by 14 bases, with 12 bases between. Germline V CDR1 and CDR2: MNHEY, SVGEGT. The CDR3 region has the DNA TGTGCCAGCAGTTACTTGCTGGGTGGAGCCCTCCACTTT. Translating it yields CASSYLLGGALHF.

The genes are TRBV7-2 and TRBJ2-7; no clear D gene. Germline CDR1 and CDR2: SGHTA and FQGNSA. There are 14 residues in the CDR3. Trimming shortened V by 5 bases and J by 2 bases, and 13 bases separated the two germline ends. The CDR3 coding sequence is TGTGCCAGCAGCCTGTGGGCGGCGGCCTACGAGCAGTACTTC. Amino acids: CASSLWAAAYEQYF.

The genes are TRBV7-2 and TRBJ1-4; D unresolved. CDR3 size: 16 residues. Trimming left V 1 base short and J 8 bases short, with 17 bases between. Germline CDR1 is SGHTA and CDR2 is FQGNSA. The CDR3 DNA follows: TGTGCCAGCAGCTTAGGAGCCCGAGGTGTAGGGGAAAAACTGTTTTTT. Translation gives CASSLGARGVGEKLFF.

This sequence joins TRBV11-2 and TRBJ1-2; 10 bases are a match to TRBD1. Losses at the gene ends were 4 bases for V and 7 bases for J; bases not matched to a gene: 3. CDR3 length: 13 amino acids. The V gene's germline CDR1 is SGHAT and CDR2 FQNNGV. This CDR3 reads CASSSRTGGGYTF. DNA for the CDR3: TGTGCCAGCAGCTCGCGGACAGGGGGTGGCTACACCTTC.